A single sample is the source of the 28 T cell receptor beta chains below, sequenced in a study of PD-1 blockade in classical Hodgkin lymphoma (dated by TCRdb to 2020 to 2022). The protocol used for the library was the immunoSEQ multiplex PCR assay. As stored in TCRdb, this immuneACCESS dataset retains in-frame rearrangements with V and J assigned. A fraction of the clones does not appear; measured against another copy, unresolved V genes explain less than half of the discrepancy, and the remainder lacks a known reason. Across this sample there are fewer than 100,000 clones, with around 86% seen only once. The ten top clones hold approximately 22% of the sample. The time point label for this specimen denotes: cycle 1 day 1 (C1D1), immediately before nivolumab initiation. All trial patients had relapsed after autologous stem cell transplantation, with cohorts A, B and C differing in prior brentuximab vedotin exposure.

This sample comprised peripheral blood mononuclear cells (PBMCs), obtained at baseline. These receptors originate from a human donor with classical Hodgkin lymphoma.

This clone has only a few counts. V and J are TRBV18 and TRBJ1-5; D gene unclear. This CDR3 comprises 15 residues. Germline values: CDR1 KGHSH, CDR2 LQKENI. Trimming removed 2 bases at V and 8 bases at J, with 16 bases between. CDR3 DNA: TGTGCCAGCTCACCAGCGACGGGCAGTAGAGAGCCCCAGCATTTT. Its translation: CASSPATGSREPQHF.

CDR3 sequence: CSASSAYEQYF. CDR3 coding DNA: TGCAGTGCTAGTTCTGCCTACGAGCAGTACTTC. This sequence joins TRBV20-1 and TRBJ2-7; D is ambiguous. The CDR3 loop spans 11 amino acids. CDR1 and CDR2 (germline): DFQATT, SNEGSKA (reference sequence). Trimming stripped 3 bases from V and 2 bases from J, with 5 bases between.

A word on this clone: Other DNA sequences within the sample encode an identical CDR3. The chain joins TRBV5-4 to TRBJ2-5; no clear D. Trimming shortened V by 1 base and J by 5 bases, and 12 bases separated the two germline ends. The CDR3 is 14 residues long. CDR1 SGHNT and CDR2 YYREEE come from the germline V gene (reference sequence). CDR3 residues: CASSLSGGRETQYF. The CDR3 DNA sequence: TGTGCCAGCAGCTTGTCGGGTGGTAGGGAGACCCAGTACTTC.

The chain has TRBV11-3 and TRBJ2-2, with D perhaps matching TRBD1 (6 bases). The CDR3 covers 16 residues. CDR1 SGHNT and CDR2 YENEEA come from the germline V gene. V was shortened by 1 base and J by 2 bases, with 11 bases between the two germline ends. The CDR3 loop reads CASSLVGTPNTGELFF. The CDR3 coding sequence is TGTGCCAGCAGCTTAGTAGGGACACCAAACACCGGGGAGCTGTTTTTT.

DNA of the CDR3: TGCAGCGTTGATGCGGGGGGCACAGATACGCAGTATTTT. This translates into CSVDAGGTDTQYF. The chain joins TRBV29-1 to TRBJ2-3; TRBD2 agrees at 7 bases. Trimming removed 3 bases from V and 1 base from J; junction bases left unmatched: 1. Germline V CDR1 and CDR2: SQVTM, ANQGSEA. The CDR3 is made up of 13 amino acids.

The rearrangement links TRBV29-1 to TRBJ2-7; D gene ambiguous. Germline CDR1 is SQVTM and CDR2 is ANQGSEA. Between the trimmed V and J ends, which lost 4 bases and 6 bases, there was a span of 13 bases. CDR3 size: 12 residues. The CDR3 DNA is TGCAGCGTTGTACCGGCCGTCGGCGAGCAGTACTTC. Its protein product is CSVVPAVGEQYF.

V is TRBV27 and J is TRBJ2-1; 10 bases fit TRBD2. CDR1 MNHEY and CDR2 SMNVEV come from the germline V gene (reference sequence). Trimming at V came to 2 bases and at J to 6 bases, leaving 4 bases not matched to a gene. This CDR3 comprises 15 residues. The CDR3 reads CASSLPGLALNEQFF. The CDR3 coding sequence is TGTGCCAGCAGTTTACCGGGACTAGCGCTCAATGAGCAGTTCTTC.

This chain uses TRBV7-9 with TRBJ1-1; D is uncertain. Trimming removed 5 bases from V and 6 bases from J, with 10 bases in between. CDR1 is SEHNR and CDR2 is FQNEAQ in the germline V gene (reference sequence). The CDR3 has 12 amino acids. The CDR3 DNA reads TGTGCCAGCAGCCCAATACAGCCTGAAGCTTTCTTT. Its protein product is CASSPIQPEAFF.

The CDR3 reads CASRFLNRCRYNEQFF. The CDR3 DNA follows: TGTGCAAGTCGCTTCCTAAACCGGTGTCGGTACAATGAGCAGTTCTTC. This chain connects TRBV12-2 to TRBJ2-1; TRBD2, the table's D call, was not compared with the DNA. TRBV12-2 is assigned pseudogene status. This CDR3 contains 16 residues.

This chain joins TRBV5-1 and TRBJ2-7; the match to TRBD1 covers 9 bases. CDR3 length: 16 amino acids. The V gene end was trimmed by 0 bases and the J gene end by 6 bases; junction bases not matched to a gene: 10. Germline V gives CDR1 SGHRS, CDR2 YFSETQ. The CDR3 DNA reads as TGCGCCAGCAGCTTGGGTGGTTTACAGGGGGCTGGCGAGCAGTACTTC. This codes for CASSLGGLQGAGEQYF.

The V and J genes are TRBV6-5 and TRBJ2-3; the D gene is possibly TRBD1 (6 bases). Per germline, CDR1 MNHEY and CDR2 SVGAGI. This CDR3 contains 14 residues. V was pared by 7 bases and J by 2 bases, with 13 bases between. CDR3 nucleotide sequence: TGTGCCAGCAAGGATGACAGGACCACAGATACGCAGTATTTT. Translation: CASKDDRTTDTQYF.

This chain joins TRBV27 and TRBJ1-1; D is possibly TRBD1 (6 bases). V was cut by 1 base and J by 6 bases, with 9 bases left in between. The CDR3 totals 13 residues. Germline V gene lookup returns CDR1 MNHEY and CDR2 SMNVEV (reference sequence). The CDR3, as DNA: TGTGCCAGCAGTTTATTGCGGACAGCTGAAGCTTTCTTT. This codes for CASSLLRTAEAFF.

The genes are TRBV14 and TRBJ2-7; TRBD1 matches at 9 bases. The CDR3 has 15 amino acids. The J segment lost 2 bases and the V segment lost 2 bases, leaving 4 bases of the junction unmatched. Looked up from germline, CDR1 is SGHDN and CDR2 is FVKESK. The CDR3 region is CASSQLRDRAYEQYF. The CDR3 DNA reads TGTGCCAGCAGCCAACTTCGGGACAGGGCCTACGAGCAGTACTTC.

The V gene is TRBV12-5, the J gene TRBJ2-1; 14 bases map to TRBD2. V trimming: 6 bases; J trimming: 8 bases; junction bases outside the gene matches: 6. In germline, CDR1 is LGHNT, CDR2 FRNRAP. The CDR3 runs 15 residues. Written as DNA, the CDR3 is TGTGCTAGTGGCCAGACTAGCGGGAGGGTGGATGAGCAGTTCTTC. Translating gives CASGQTSGRVDEQFF.

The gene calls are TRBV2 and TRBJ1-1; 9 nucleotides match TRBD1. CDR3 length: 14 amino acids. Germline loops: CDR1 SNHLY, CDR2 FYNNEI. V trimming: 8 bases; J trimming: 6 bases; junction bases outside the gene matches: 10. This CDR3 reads CASRQGVSSPEAFF. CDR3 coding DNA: TGTGCCAGCCGACAGGGGGTGTCCTCCCCTGAAGCTTTCTTT.

This CDR3 reads CASSPRLAESSYEQYF. The CDR3 coding sequence is TGTGCCAGTAGTCCAAGACTAGCGGAGAGCTCCTACGAGCAGTACTTC. The rearrangement links TRBV19 to TRBJ2-7; 9 bases agree with TRBD2. The V segment lost 5 bases and the J segment 0 bases; nucleotides outside the gene matches: 8. This CDR3 contains 16 residues. Germline CDR1 and CDR2: LNHDA and SQIVND (reference sequence). Supplemented by reference TRBV19 and TRBJ2-7, the full variable domain reads DGGITQSPKYLFRKEGQNVTLSCEQNLNHDAMYWYRQDPGQGLRLIYYSQIVNDFQKGDIAEGYSVSREKKESFPLTVTSAQKNPTAFYLCASSPRLAESSYEQYFGPGTRLTVT.

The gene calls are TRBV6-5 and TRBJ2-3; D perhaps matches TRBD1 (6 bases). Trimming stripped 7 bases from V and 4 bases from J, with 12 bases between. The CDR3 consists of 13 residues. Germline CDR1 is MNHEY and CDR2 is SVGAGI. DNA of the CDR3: TGTGCCAGCAAAATGGACAGCGCAGATACGCAGTATTTT. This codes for CASKMDSADTQYF.

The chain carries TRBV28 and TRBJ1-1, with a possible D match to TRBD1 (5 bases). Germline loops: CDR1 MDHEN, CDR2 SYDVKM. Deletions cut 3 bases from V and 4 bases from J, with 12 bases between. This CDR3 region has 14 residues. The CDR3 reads CASSFFRGGTEAFF. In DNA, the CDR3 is TGTGCCAGCAGTTTTTTTCGGGGGGGCACTGAAGCTTTCTTT.

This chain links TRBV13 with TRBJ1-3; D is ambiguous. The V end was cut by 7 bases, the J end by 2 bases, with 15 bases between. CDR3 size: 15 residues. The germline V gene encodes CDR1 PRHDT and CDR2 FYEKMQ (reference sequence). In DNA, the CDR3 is TGTGCCAGCAACACCAAAAGCTATCCTGGAAACACCATATATTTT. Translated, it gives CASNTKSYPGNTIYF.

The CDR3 DNA follows: TGTGCCAGTAGTATGCGGACAGTCTATGGCTACACCTTC. It specifies CASSMRTVYGYTF. V is TRBV19 and J is TRBJ1-2; D may be TRBD1 (6 bases). This CDR3 is 13 amino acids long. Germline V lookup: CDR1 LNHDA, CDR2 SQIVND (reference sequence). The V end lost 3 bases, the J end lost 4 bases, and 9 bases lay between the germline ends.

The CDR3 DNA sequence: TGTGCCAGCAGGGAACTAGCGGGAGGCGGTAATGAGCAGTTCTTC. This codes for CASRELAGGGNEQFF. V and J are TRBV2 and TRBJ2-1; 12 nucleotides agree with TRBD2. Losses at the gene ends were 6 bases for V and 7 bases for J; bases not matched to a gene: 7. The CDR3 extends over 15 amino acids. Germline CDR1 and CDR2: SNHLY and FYNNEI.

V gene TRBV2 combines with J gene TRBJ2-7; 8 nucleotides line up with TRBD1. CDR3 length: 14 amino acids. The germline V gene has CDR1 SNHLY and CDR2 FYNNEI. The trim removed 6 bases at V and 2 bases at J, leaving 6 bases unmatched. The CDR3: CASRRQGTTYEQYF. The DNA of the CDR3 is TGTGCCAGCAGACGACAGGGGACCACCTACGAGCAGTACTTC.

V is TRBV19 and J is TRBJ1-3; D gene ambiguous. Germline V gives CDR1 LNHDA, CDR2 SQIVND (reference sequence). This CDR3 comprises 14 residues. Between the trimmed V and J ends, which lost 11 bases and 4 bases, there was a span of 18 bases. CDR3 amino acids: CASYGQSPGNTIYF. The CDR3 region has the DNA TGTGCCTCCTACGGGCAGAGCCCCGGAAACACCATATATTTT.

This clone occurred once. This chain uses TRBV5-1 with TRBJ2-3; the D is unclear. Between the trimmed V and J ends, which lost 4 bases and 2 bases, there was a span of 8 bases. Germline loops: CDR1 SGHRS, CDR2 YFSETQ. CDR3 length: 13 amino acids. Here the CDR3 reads CASSLVATDTQYF. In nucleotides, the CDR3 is TGCGCCAGCAGCCTGGTCGCCACAGATACGCAGTATTTT.

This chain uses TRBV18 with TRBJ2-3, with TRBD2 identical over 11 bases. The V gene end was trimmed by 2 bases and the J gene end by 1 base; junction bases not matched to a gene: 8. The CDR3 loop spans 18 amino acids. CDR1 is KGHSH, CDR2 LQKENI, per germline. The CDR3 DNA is TGTGCCAGCTCACCATTACTAGCGGGAGATGGAGGCACAGATACGCAGTATTTT. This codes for CASSPLLAGDGGTDTQYF. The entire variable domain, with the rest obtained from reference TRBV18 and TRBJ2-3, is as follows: NAGVMQNPRHLVRRRGQEARLRCSPMKGHSHVYWYRQLPEEGLKFMVYLQKENIIDESGMPKERFSAEFPKEGPSILRIQQVVRGDSAAYFCASSPLLAGDGGTDTQYFGPGTRLTVL.

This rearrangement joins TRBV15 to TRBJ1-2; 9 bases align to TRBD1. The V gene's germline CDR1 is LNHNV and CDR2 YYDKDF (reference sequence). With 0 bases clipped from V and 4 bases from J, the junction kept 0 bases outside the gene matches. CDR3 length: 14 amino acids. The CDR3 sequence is CATSREDRGYGYTF. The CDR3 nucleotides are TGTGCCACCAGCAGAGAGGACAGGGGCTATGGCTACACCTTC.

The CDR3 is CASTQGAGVIETQYF. The CDR3 nucleotides read TGTGCCAGTACCCAGGGGGCAGGGGTCATCGAGACCCAGTACTTC. The chain links TRBV19 to TRBJ2-5, with 8 positions matching TRBD1. V lost 7 bases to trimming and J lost 5 bases; unmatched junction nucleotides: 12. This CDR3 contains 15 residues. Germline V gene lookup returns CDR1 LNHDA and CDR2 SQIVND (reference sequence).

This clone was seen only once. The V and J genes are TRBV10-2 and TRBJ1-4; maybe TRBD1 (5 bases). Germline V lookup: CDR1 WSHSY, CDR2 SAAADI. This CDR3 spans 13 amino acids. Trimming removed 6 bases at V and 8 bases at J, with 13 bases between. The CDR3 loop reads CASSGQGGEKLFF. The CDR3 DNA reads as TGCGCCAGCAGCGGACAAGGAGGGGAAAAACTGTTTTTT.